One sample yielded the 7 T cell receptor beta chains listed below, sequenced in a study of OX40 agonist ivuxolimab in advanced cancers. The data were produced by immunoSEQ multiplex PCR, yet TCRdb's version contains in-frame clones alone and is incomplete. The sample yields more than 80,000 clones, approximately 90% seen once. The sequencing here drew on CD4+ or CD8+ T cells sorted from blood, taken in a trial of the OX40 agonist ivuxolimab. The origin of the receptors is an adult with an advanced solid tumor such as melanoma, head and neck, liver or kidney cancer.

This CDR3 reads CASSLNGPRYQETQYF. CDR3 coding DNA: TGTGCCAGCAGTCTTAATGGCCCCCGTTACCAAGAGACCCAGTACTTC. The chain is built from TRBV27 and TRBJ2-5; no firm D call. The CDR3 extends over 16 amino acids. CDR1 is MNHEY, CDR2 SMNVEV, per germline (reference sequence). Trimming removed 5 bases at V and 0 bases at J, with 16 bases between.

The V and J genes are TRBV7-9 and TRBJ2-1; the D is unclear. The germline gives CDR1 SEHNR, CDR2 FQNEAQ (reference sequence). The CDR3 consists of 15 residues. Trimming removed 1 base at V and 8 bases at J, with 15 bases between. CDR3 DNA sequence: TGTGCCAGCAGCTTAGTTTCAGCTCGAGACTATGAGCAGTTCTTC. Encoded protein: CASSLVSARDYEQFF.

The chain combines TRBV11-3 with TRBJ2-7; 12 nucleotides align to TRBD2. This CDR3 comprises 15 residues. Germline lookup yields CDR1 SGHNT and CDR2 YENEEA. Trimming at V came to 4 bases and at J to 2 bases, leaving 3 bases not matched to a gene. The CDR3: CASSSTSGSAYEQYF. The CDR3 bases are TGTGCCAGCAGCTCGACTAGCGGGAGTGCCTACGAGCAGTACTTC.

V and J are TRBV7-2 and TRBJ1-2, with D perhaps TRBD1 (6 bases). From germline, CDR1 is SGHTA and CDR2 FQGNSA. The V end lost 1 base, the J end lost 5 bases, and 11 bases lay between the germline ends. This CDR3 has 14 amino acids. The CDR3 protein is CASSLDPQGYGYTF. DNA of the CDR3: TGTGCCAGCAGCTTAGATCCACAGGGTTATGGCTACACCTTC.

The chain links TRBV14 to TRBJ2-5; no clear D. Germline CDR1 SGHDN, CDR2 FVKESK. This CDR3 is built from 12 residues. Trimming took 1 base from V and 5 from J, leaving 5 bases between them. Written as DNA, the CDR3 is TGTGCCAGCAGCCAAGTCCGGGAGACCCAGTACTTC. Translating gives CASSQVRETQYF.

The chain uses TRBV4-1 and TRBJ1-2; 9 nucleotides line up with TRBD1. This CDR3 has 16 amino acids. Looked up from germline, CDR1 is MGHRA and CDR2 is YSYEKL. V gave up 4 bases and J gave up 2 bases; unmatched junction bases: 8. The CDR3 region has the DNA TGCGCCAGCAGCCGCGACTGGACAGGGGAAAACTATGGCTACACCTTC. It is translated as CASSRDWTGENYGYTF.

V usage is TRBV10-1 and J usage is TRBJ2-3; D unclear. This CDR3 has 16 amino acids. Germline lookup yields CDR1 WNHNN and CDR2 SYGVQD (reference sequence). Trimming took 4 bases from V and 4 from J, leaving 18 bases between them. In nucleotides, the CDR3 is TGCGCCAGCAGTGTCGGACGAACCCCGGGCGCAGATACGCAGTATTTT. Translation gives CASSVGRTPGADTQYF.